The clone carrying this T cell receptor (beta chain) was picked up many times. The antigen is unknown. The authors made TCR beta libraries by quantitative 5'-RACE with molecular barcodes. Each CDR3 protein gets one entry after TCRdb re-called the 5' RACE reads with MiXCR. This table holds about 240,000 distinct CDR3 sequences, 8% to 9.5% found once. This entry comes from a study of CD8 T cells in ankylosing spondylitis. Study conclusions and caveats: Characteristic, it appeared, of ankylosing spondylitis blood was a TCR beta motif of seven or eight highly homologous variants. Clones linked to the disease showed a CD8+ phenotype. They occurred at relatively low frequencies in peripheral blood.

Germline CDR1 is LGHNA and CDR2 is YNFKEQ. The CDR3 consists of 14 residues. Trimming cost V 1 base and J 6 bases; bases outside gene matches: 5. Specimen: blood, either unsorted or a sorted T cell fraction (not recorded which). The chain employs TRBV4-2 and TRBJ1-1; 7 nucleotides align to TRBD1. The sequence was collected from a male donor with ankylosing spondylitis or in good health (not recorded which). CDR3 amino acids: CASSQAADRAEAFF. The CDR3 coding sequence is TGTGCCAGCAGCCAAGCCGCCGACAGGGCTGAAGCTTTCTTT.